This T cell receptor (beta chain) stems from a study of blood T cell repertoires in COVID-19. About the study: From the United States, Italy and Spain came samples of acute and convalescent COVID-19.

TCRdb's table, derived via immunoSEQ multiplex PCR, lists solely in-frame clones and lacks some. The repertoire holds 100,000 or so clones, with 82% as singletons. V dropped 5 bases and J dropped 7 bases, with 14 bases sitting between them. Germline assignment: CDR1 SGHTA and CDR2 FQGNSA. CDR3 length equals 13 residues. Sequences were obtained from peripheral blood. This sequence originates from a man in his fifties or sixties with active or convalescent COVID-19. V usage is TRBV7-2 and J usage is TRBJ1-2; D not certain. The CDR3: CASSLGPGGGYTF. As DNA, the CDR3 is TGTGCCAGCAGCCTAGGTCCGGGAGGTGGCTACACCTTC.